This note documents a single T cell receptor (beta chain) sequence. Next came a second PCR, run for roughly 6 to 11 cycles, which used a sample-barcoded 5' primer along with a J-beta primer mix. TCRdb reanalysed the 5' RACE reads using MiXCR and keeps one entry per CDR3 protein. The sample gives approximately 960,000 distinct CDR3 sequences, 25% to 30% of which show up once; roughly a tenth is in the top ten. Germline CDR1 and CDR2: SGDLS and YYNGEE. The CDR3 spans 15 residues. V was cut by 6 bases and J by 1 base, with 15 bases left in between. This entry is derived from a study of blood T cells in healthy people across ages. These data were also filed under a second study, of T cells of mothers and their children.

The V gene is TRBV9, the J gene TRBJ2-3; D may be TRBD1 (5 bases). Material: blood. The TCR originated in a woman aged 40-49 years in good health. The CDR3 here is CASTPWGRGTDTQYF. As DNA, the CDR3 is TGTGCCAGCACCCCTTGGGGCAGGGGCACAGATACGCAGTATTTT.